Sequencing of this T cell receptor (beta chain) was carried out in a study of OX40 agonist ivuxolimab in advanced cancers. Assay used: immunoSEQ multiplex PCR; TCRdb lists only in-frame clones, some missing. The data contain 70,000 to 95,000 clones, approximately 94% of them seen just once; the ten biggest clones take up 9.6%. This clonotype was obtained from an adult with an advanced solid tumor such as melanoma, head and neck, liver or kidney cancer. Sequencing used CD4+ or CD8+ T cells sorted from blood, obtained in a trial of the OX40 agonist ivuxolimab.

The CDR3 region has the DNA TGTGCCAGTAGTGGACCTTCTTCCCAGCATTTT. This sequence encodes CASSGPSSQHF. The chain is built from TRBV19 and TRBJ1-5; D is undetermined. With 5 bases removed from V and 11 bases from J, the gap between germline ends came to 10 bases. Germline assignment: CDR1 LNHDA and CDR2 SQIVND (reference sequence). This CDR3 has 11 amino acids.